This TCR beta chain was recovered during a study of cytomegalovirus exposure and HLA in healthy donors. Study-wide points: Analysis performed later showed TCR beta chains linked to HLA being more clonally expanded than equally common others.

Though probably carrying unrecorded immune exposures, donors were nominally healthy at sampling. PCR primers comprised 60 Vbeta and 13 Jbeta primers. The data were produced by immunoSEQ multiplex PCR, yet TCRdb's version contains in-frame clones alone and is incomplete. The sample features about 140,000 clones, with roughly 2.7% in its top ten. About this clone: What it binds is not known.

The source material was PBMCs. The sequence was obtained from a man aged 40-55 years in good health and CMV-seronegative.

The CDR3 protein is CASSPQRGVRDTQYF. In nucleotides, the CDR3 is TGTGCCAGCAGCCCCCAGCGGGGGGTTAGAGATACGCAGTATTTT. The rearrangement links TRBV11-2 to TRBJ2-3, with 9 nucleotides matching TRBD2. The J segment lost 5 bases and the V segment lost 5 bases, leaving 8 bases of the junction unmatched. Germline V lookup: CDR1 SGHAT, CDR2 FQNNGV. The CDR3 consists of 15 residues.